Sequencing of this T cell receptor (beta chain) was carried out in a study of blood T cell repertoires in COVID-19. On the study more broadly: COVID-19 samples collected from the United States, Italy and Spain covered acute and convalescent phases. T cells, B-cell-depleted T cells, or PBMCs provided the cDNA or gDNA that served as material.

Per the study methods: Amplification from reference gene primers served as the basis for estimated nucleated cell counts. TCRdb's copy holds only in-frame clones and misses some; the assay was immunoSEQ multiplex PCR. V and J calls and clone size are as listed in that table; D and trimming were resolved from the DNA. Altogether fewer than 200,000 clones are present, roughly 87% being singletons, with the ten largest covering about 7.8%. The CDR3 has 15 amino acids. Trimming removed 0 bases from V and 6 bases from J, with 12 bases in between. Germline values: CDR1 SGHRS, CDR2 YFSETQ. The chain joins TRBV5-1 to TRBJ1-4, with D tentatively TRBD1 (5 bases). Specimen: peripheral blood. The TCR originated in a woman in her sixties with COVID-19, enrolled during active disease. In DNA form, the CDR3 reads TGCGCCAGCAGCTTGGCCTCGGGACTCCATGAAAAACTGTTTTTT. Translating gives CASSLASGLHEKLFF.